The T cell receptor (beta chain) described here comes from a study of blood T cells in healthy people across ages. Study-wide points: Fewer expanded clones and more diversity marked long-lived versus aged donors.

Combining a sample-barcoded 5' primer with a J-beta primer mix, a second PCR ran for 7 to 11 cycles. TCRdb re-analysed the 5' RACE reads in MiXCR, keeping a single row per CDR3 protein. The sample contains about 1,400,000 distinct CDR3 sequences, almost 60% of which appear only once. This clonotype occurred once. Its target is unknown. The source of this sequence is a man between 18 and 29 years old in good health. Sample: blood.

CDR3 region: CASSYHVRGGQETQYF. CDR3 bases: TGTGCCAGCAGTTACCATGTTCGGGGGGGCCAAGAGACCCAGTACTTC. The rearrangement joins TRBV6-2 or TRBV6-3 to TRBJ2-5; 8 nucleotides agree with TRBD2. The CDR3 sequence is 16 residues long. The germline V gene has CDR1 MNHEY and CDR2 SVGEGT. V shed 2 bases and J 1 base; nucleotides not matched to a gene: 6.